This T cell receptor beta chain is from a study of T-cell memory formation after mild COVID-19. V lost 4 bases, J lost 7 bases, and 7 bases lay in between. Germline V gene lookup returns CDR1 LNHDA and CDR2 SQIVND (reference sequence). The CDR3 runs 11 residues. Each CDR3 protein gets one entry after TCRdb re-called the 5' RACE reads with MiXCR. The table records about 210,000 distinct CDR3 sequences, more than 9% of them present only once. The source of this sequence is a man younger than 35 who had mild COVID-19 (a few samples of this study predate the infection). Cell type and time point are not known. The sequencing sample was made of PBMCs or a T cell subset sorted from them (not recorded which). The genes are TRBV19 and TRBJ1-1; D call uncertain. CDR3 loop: CASSRQIEAFF. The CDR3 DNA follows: TGTGCCAGTAGTAGACAAATTGAAGCTTTCTTT. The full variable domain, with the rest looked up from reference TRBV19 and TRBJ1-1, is DGGITQSPKYLFRKEGQNVTLSCEQNLNHDAMYWYRQDPGQGLRLIYYSQIVNDFQKGDIAEGYSVSREKKESFPLTVTSAQKNPTAFYLCASSRQIEAFFGQGTRLTVV.